The clone carrying this TCR beta chain was counted between two and nine times. The antigen is undetermined. This clone may be a read error of a much larger clone one base away. The CDR3 contains 15 residues. The germline gives CDR1 SGHTA, CDR2 FQGNSA. The V end lost 2 bases, the J end lost 2 bases, and 13 bases lay between the germline ends. Axillary draining lymph nodes of breast cancer patients supplied the node samples. In TCRdb, the multiplex PCR reads were re-called with MiXCR into one record per CDR3 protein. The sample has some 130,000 distinct CDR3 sequences, around 22% seen once. The sample comes from a study of breast tumors, draining lymph nodes, adjacent tissues. The study's findings and limits: Data fit most tumor T cells coming from lymph node, expanding in tumor.

The rearrangement joins TRBV7-2 to TRBJ2-7; weak D call: TRBD1 (5 bases). The source of this sequence is a female donor with breast cancer. Some clones in this sample may be carry-over from other donors' samples. Material for sequencing was axillary lymph node tissue. The CDR3 DNA is TGTGCCAGCAGCTTAAAACGCAGGGTGGCCTACGAGCAGTACTTC. Its translation: CASSLKRRVAYEQYF.